A selection of T cell receptor beta chains follows, all from one sample in a study of T cells in Graves' hyperthyroidism and ophthalmopathy. TCRdb ran MiXCR on the multiplex PCR reads and lists one entry per CDR3 protein. The sample holds hundreds of thousands of distinct CDR3 sequences; 14% to 15% are singletons and the top ten take roughly an eighth. Sequenced sample: blood. These receptors were collected from a man younger than 30 with Graves' ophthalmopathy. Both conserved end residues are part of each CDR3. D genes are given only for firm matches. Only some rows state a clone size, as once, few, many or a class for expanded clones.

size	length	V	J	D	DNA	CDR3
.	15	TRBV4-2	TRBJ2-7	.	TGTGCCAGCAGCCAAGAGCGTCTCAGGGGGGACGAGCAGTACTTC	CASSQERLRGDEQYF
.	13	TRBV19	TRBJ1-2	TRBD1	TGTGCCAGTAGCCCACAGGGGGCCTATGGCTACACCTTC	CASSPQGAYGYTF
.	13	TRBV10-3	TRBJ1-3	.	TGTGCCGTCTATGGGGGGACTGGAAACACCATATATTTT	CAVYGGTGNTIYF
many	13	TRBV2	TRBJ2-3	.	TGTGCCAGCAGTGACGGGGGCACAGATACGCAGTATTTT	CASSDGGTDTQYF
few	15	TRBV7-9	TRBJ1-2	.	TGTGCCAGCAGCTTGGGAAGACAGGTCCCAAATGGCTACACCTTC	CASSLGRQVPNGYTF
many	16	TRBV3-1	TRBJ2-1	.	TGTGCCAGCAGCCTTGGACTACCGGCGGCCTACAATGAGCAGTTCTTC	CASSLGLPAAYNEQFF
.	15	TRBV5-4	TRBJ2-2	TRBD1	TGTGCCAGCAGCTTTGGGGACAGATACACCGGGGAGCTGTTTTTT	CASSFGDRYTGELFF
many	16	TRBV13	TRBJ2-3	TRBD2	TGTGCCAGCAGCCCCGGGACTAGCGGGAACGGAGATACGCAGTATTTT	CASSPGTSGNGDTQYF
.	15	TRBV9	TRBJ2-4	TRBD2	TGTGCCAGCAGCGTAGAGGGGAGGGGTGTACACATTCAGTACTTC	CASSVEGRGVHIQYF
.	18	TRBV7-9	TRBJ2-1	TRBD2	TGTGCCAGCAGCTTAGCGCTTGGGCGGGGGGGGCCAAGGAACGAGCAGTTCTTC	CASSLALGRGGPRNEQFF
many	15	TRBV11-2	TRBJ2-7	TRBD1	TGTGCCAGCAGCCCCAGGACAGGGGGGGAGTACGAGCAGTACTTC	CASSPRTGGEYEQYF
.	13	TRBV6-2/TRBV6-3	TRBJ1-1	.	TGTGCCAGCAGTCGGGGGGGACACGCTGAAGCTTTCTTT	CASSRGGHAEAFF
few	16	TRBV24-1	TRBJ1-5	.	TGTGCCACCAGTGAGGGGGACTGGTATAGCAATCAGCCCCAGCATTTT	CATSEGDWYSNQPQHF
many	15	TRBV11-2	TRBJ2-3	.	TGTGCCAGCAGCTTCTTGTGGGGGAGCACAGATACGCAGTATTTT	CASSFLWGSTDTQYF
.	16	TRBV15	TRBJ1-3	TRBD1	TGTGCCACCAGCAGAGCAGACAGGGTGGCTGGAAACACCATATATTTT	CATSRADRVAGNTIYF
many	16	TRBV5-1	TRBJ2-7	.	TGCGCCAGCAGCTTGGCGGCAGGGGGGAACCTCTACGAGCAGTACTTC	CASSLAAGGNLYEQYF
many	14	TRBV30	TRBJ1-5	TRBD1	TGTGCCAGCGCCTCAGGGACAGGGGGTCTGCCCCAGCATTTT	CASASGTGGLPQHF
few	16	TRBV14	TRBJ1-6	.	TGTGCCAGCAGCCAAGAAGGCAGGGGTCGGAATTCACCCCTCCACTTT	CASSQEGRGRNSPLHF
many	13	TRBV2	TRBJ1-5	.	TGTGCCAGCAGTGGACAGGAACATCAGCCCCAGCATTTT	CASSGQEHQPQHF
many	13	TRBV5-1	TRBJ2-3	.	TGCGCCAGCATTGCCGGCCCCACAGATACGCAGTATTTT	CASIAGPTDTQYF
.	15	TRBV15	TRBJ2-5	.	TGTGCCACTGGGAGAAGATCGGGGCCCCAAGAGACCCAGTACTTC	CATGRRSGPQETQYF
.	13	TRBV19	TRBJ2-5	.	TGTGCCAGTCAGGAATCAGGGATAGAGACCCAGTACTTC	CASQESGIETQYF
few	16	TRBV7-2	TRBJ2-2	TRBD2	TGTGCCAGCAGCTTAGGTCTAGCGGGACCCACCGGGGAGCTGTTTTTT	CASSLGLAGPTGELFF
.	17	TRBV12-3/TRBV12-4	TRBJ1-1	.	TGTGCCAGCAGTTTCGGTGGACTGTCCTACCGGAACACTGAAGCTTTCTTT	CASSFGGLSYRNTEAFF
few	11	TRBV27	TRBJ2-1	.	TGTGCCAGCAGTTTTGCGGATGAGCAGTTCTTC	CASSFADEQFF
many	13	TRBV20-1	TRBJ2-3	.	TGCAGTGCGAGCCCGGGAGCCCCAGATACGCAGTATTTT	CSASPGAPDTQYF